These T cell receptor beta chains were read from a single sample in a study of blood T cell repertoires in COVID-19. The data were produced by immunoSEQ multiplex PCR, yet TCRdb's version contains in-frame clones alone and is incomplete. The sample lists 150,000 to 200,000 clones, roughly 82% occurring once. Sequencing was done on a sample of PBMCs or T cells enriched from blood (not recorded which). Receptor source: a woman aged 60-70 years with acute COVID-19. Each CDR3 is given with its conserved first and last residue. The order of the fields is V gene, J gene, CDR3 length, D gene, clone size, CDR3 DNA, CDR3 protein. A D gene is named only where the DNA matches it firmly. The size field is filled for only some rows; it gives once, few, many or a size class.

v_gene: TRBV28
j_gene: TRBJ2-2
len: 15
d_gene: TRBD1
abundance: few
CDR3nt: TGTGCCAGCAGGACAGGGGACTGGATCACCGGGGAGCTGTTTTTT
CDR3aa: CASRTGDWITGELFF

v_gene: TRBV28
j_gene: TRBJ1-4
len: 14
d_gene: -
abundance: -
CDR3nt: TGTGCCAGCAGTTTCGGGGCAACTAATGAAAAACTGTTTTTT
CDR3aa: CASSFGATNEKLFF

v_gene: TRBV4-1
j_gene: TRBJ1-1
len: 15
d_gene: TRBD1
abundance: once
CDR3nt: TGCGCCAGCAGCCAACTTACAGGGGCGAACACTGAAGCTTTCTTT
CDR3aa: CASSQLTGANTEAFF

v_gene: TRBV11-2
j_gene: TRBJ1-5
len: 12
d_gene: -
abundance: once
CDR3nt: TGTGCCAGCAGCCTGAGCCTTCACCCCCAGCATTTT
CDR3aa: CASSLSLHPQHF

v_gene: TRBV4-3
j_gene: TRBJ1-2
len: 16
d_gene: TRBD1
abundance: -
CDR3nt: TGCGCCAGCAGCCAAGGGGGGGGGACAGGGCTTTATGGCTACACCTTC
CDR3aa: CASSQGGGTGLYGYTF

v_gene: TRBV7-9
j_gene: TRBJ2-3
len: 13
d_gene: -
abundance: -
CDR3nt: TGTGCCACCAAATGGACTGGCACAGATACGCAGTATTTT
CDR3aa: CATKWTGTDTQYF

v_gene: TRBV7-2
j_gene: TRBJ1-2
len: 15
d_gene: -
abundance: -
CDR3nt: TGTGCCAGCAGCTTAGCGCCCGGGCGGGGAGATGGCTACACCTTC
CDR3aa: CASSLAPGRGDGYTF

v_gene: TRBV7-2
j_gene: TRBJ1-2
len: 14
d_gene: TRBD1
abundance: -
CDR3nt: TGTGCCAGCACCTACAGGGGCAGTCTCGCCGGCTACACCTTC
CDR3aa: CASTYRGSLAGYTF

v_gene: TRBV9
j_gene: TRBJ1-3
len: 14
d_gene: TRBD1
abundance: -
CDR3nt: TGTGCCAGTCAGATGACAGGGTTCGGAAACACCATATATTTT
CDR3aa: CASQMTGFGNTIYF

v_gene: TRBV4-3
j_gene: TRBJ1-5
len: 14
d_gene: -
abundance: once
CDR3nt: TGCGCCAGCAGCCAAGATCTAAGAAATCAGCCCCAGCATTTT
CDR3aa: CASSQDLRNQPQHF

v_gene: TRBV9
j_gene: TRBJ1-2
len: 14
d_gene: -
abundance: few
CDR3nt: TGTGCCAGCAGCGTACAGGGAGCGGGCTATGGCTACACCTTC
CDR3aa: CASSVQGAGYGYTF

v_gene: TRBV2
j_gene: TRBJ1-6
len: 15
d_gene: -
abundance: -
CDR3nt: TGTGCCAGCAGTCCCCTCAGGGGTGACAATTCACCCCTCCACTTT
CDR3aa: CASSPLRGDNSPLHF

v_gene: TRBV6-2/TRBV6-3
j_gene: TRBJ1-3
len: 16
d_gene: -
abundance: -
CDR3nt: TGTGCCAGCAGTTATCGCCCGCGGTCTTCTGGAAACACCATATATTTT
CDR3aa: CASSYRPRSSGNTIYF

v_gene: TRBV14
j_gene: TRBJ1-1
len: 13
d_gene: -
abundance: -
CDR3nt: TGTGCCAGCAGCCAGAGACACAACACTGAAGCTTTCTTT
CDR3aa: CASSQRHNTEAFF

v_gene: TRBV5-4
j_gene: TRBJ1-2
len: 18
d_gene: TRBD1
abundance: once
CDR3nt: TGTGCCAGCAGCCTAGGGGGCGGACAGGGGAGGACTGGCTATGGCTACACCTTC
CDR3aa: CASSLGGGQGRTGYGYTF

v_gene: TRBV11-3
j_gene: TRBJ2-1
len: 16
d_gene: -
abundance: -
CDR3nt: TGTGCCAGCAGCCCAATCGGAGGGGGGGGGTACAATGAGCAGTTCTTC
CDR3aa: CASSPIGGGGYNEQFF

v_gene: TRBV7-2
j_gene: TRBJ2-1
len: 16
d_gene: TRBD2
abundance: -
CDR3nt: TGTGCCAGCAGCTTCGCTAGCGGGGGCTCCTACAATGAGCAGTTCTTC
CDR3aa: CASSFASGGSYNEQFF

v_gene: TRBV19
j_gene: TRBJ2-7
len: 13
d_gene: -
abundance: -
CDR3nt: TGTGCCAGTAGTCCCAGGGTTACCTACGAGCAGTACTTC
CDR3aa: CASSPRVTYEQYF

v_gene: TRBV28
j_gene: TRBJ1-3
len: 14
d_gene: -
abundance: -
CDR3nt: TGTGCCAGCAGCCTCAAACTCTCTGGAAACACCATATATTTT
CDR3aa: CASSLKLSGNTIYF

v_gene: TRBV4-1
j_gene: TRBJ1-5
len: 14
d_gene: -
abundance: -
CDR3nt: TGCGCCAGCAGCCTACGGGCCGGGGGACAGCCCCAGCATTTT
CDR3aa: CASSLRAGGQPQHF

v_gene: TRBV7-9
j_gene: TRBJ1-2
len: 12
d_gene: -
abundance: -
CDR3nt: TGTGCCAGCAGCTTGGAGGGATTTGGCTACACCTTC
CDR3aa: CASSLEGFGYTF

v_gene: TRBV4-3
j_gene: TRBJ2-1
len: 15
d_gene: TRBD2
abundance: -
CDR3nt: TGCGCCAGCAGCCTCGGGACTAGCGGGGTTAATGAGCAGTTCTTC
CDR3aa: CASSLGTSGVNEQFF

v_gene: TRBV9
j_gene: TRBJ1-2
len: 14
d_gene: -
abundance: -
CDR3nt: TGTGCCAGCAGCGCGGGGGACGGAACATATGGCTACACCTTC
CDR3aa: CASSAGDGTYGYTF

v_gene: TRBV12-3/TRBV12-4
j_gene: TRBJ1-1
len: 11
d_gene: -
abundance: -
CDR3nt: TGTGCCAGCAGTTTAGTGGCAGAAGCTTTCTTT
CDR3aa: CASSLVAEAFF

v_gene: TRBV19
j_gene: TRBJ1-2
len: 11
d_gene: -
abundance: few
CDR3nt: TGTGCCAGTAGTATAGACCGGGGCTACACCTTC
CDR3aa: CASSIDRGYTF

v_gene: TRBV11-2
j_gene: TRBJ2-1
len: 17
d_gene: TRBD2
abundance: -
CDR3nt: TGTGCCAGCAGCTTAGGTATCGGGCGGGGGTCCTACAATGAGCAGTTCTTC
CDR3aa: CASSLGIGRGSYNEQFF

v_gene: TRBV15
j_gene: TRBJ2-6
len: 17
d_gene: -
abundance: few
CDR3nt: TGTGCCACCAGCAGGCGGCGGCATTCGGCTGGGGCCAACGTCCTGACTTTC
CDR3aa: CATSRRRHSAGANVLTF

v_gene: TRBV11-2
j_gene: TRBJ2-2
len: 19
d_gene: TRBD2
abundance: -
CDR3nt: TGTGCCAGCAGCTTAGAGGGACTAGCGGGGGGGCGGCTCACCGGGGAGCTGTTTTTT
CDR3aa: CASSLEGLAGGRLTGELFF

v_gene: TRBV29-1
j_gene: TRBJ2-7
len: 13
d_gene: TRBD1
abundance: -
CDR3nt: TGCAGCGTTGGAGGGACAGGGGCCTACGAGCAGTACTTC
CDR3aa: CSVGGTGAYEQYF

v_gene: TRBV4-3
j_gene: TRBJ1-2
len: 16
d_gene: -
abundance: -
CDR3nt: TGCGCCAGCAGCCAAGATCATTCTGGCTTGTACTATGGCTACACCTTC
CDR3aa: CASSQDHSGLYYGYTF

v_gene: TRBV19
j_gene: TRBJ1-2
len: 15
d_gene: TRBD1
abundance: -
CDR3nt: TGTGCCAGTAGTACCTTGGACAGGGTTTTTAGTGGCTACACCTTC
CDR3aa: CASSTLDRVFSGYTF

v_gene: TRBV4-3
j_gene: TRBJ2-7
len: 16
d_gene: TRBD1
abundance: few
CDR3nt: TGCGCCAGCAGCCAAGGGAGGGGACAGGGTTCCTACGAGCAGTACTTC
CDR3aa: CASSQGRGQGSYEQYF

v_gene: TRBV2
j_gene: TRBJ2-3
len: 16
d_gene: TRBD2
abundance: many
CDR3nt: TGTGCCAGCGGCCGGGGGGGGCGAGCCTTGGCAGATACGCAGTATTTT
CDR3aa: CASGRGGRALADTQYF

v_gene: TRBV28
j_gene: TRBJ2-3
len: 15
d_gene: -
abundance: -
CDR3nt: TGTGCCAGCAGTTTGAACAGGGTAGTCCCAGATACGCAGTATTTT
CDR3aa: CASSLNRVVPDTQYF

v_gene: TRBV5-1
j_gene: TRBJ2-7
len: 15
d_gene: TRBD1
abundance: -
CDR3nt: TGCGCCAGCAGCTTAATCCGGGGACAGGGATCCGAGCAGTACTTC
CDR3aa: CASSLIRGQGSEQYF

v_gene: TRBV7-8
j_gene: TRBJ1-1
len: 11
d_gene: -
abundance: -
CDR3nt: TGTGCCAGCAGCTTAACAGGCGCGGCTTTCTTT
CDR3aa: CASSLTGAAFF

v_gene: TRBV5-4
j_gene: TRBJ2-3
len: 16
d_gene: TRBD2
abundance: -
CDR3nt: TGTGCCAGCAGCAGGGGGACTAGCGTTCCCTTGTTTACGCAGTATTTT
CDR3aa: CASSRGTSVPLFTQYF

v_gene: TRBV19
j_gene: TRBJ1-4
len: 15
d_gene: -
abundance: -
CDR3nt: TGTGCCAGTAGTACGTCAGCGGGGCGTAATGAAAAACTGTTTTTT
CDR3aa: CASSTSAGRNEKLFF

v_gene: TRBV11-3
j_gene: TRBJ1-6
len: 15
d_gene: -
abundance: few
CDR3nt: TGTGCCAGCAGCTCCCGTCGGAGGAGAGCTTCACCCCTCCACTTT
CDR3aa: CASSSRRRRASPLHF

v_gene: TRBV28
j_gene: TRBJ2-7
len: 15
d_gene: TRBD1
abundance: few
CDR3nt: TGTGCCAGCAGTCGGACAGGGGGCGTCGGGTACGAGCAGTACTTC
CDR3aa: CASSRTGGVGYEQYF

v_gene: TRBV10-3
j_gene: TRBJ2-2
len: 16
d_gene: -
abundance: few
CDR3nt: TGTGCCATCACCGAAGGGGGGGGGTTCGCCTCCGGGGAGCTGTTTTTT
CDR3aa: CAITEGGGFASGELFF

v_gene: TRBV5-4
j_gene: TRBJ1-3
len: 17
d_gene: TRBD1
abundance: -
CDR3nt: TGTGCCAGCAGCCACGGGGGACAGCTACCCTCTGGAAACACCATATATTTT
CDR3aa: CASSHGGQLPSGNTIYF